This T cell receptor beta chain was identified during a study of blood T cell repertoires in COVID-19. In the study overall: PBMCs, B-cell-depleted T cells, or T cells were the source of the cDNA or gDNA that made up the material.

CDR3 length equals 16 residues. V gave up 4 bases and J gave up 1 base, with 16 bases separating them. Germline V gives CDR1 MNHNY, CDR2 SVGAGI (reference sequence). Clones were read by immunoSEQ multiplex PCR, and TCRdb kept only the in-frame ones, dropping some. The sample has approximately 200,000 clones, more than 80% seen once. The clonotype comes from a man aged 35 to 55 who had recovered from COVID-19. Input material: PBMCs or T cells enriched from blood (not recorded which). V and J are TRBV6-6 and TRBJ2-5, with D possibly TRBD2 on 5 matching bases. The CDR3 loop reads CASSSMRAIPQETQYF. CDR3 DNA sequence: TGTGCCAGCAGTTCCATGAGGGCGATCCCCCAAGAGACCCAGTACTTC.